The source of this TCR beta chain is a study of radiation and T cells in renal cell carcinoma. Across the whole study: Nephrectomy followed 15 Gy stereotactic body radiation by 4 weeks. Findings and caveats of the study: Baseline intratumoral clonotype presence is unknown without pretreatment biopsies. In blood, top tumor clones expanded by 2 weeks, shrinking by 4.

Clones were sequenced by immunoSEQ multiplex PCR, and TCRdb holds only the in-frame ones, with some missing. The table lists 95,000 or so clones, around 88% of them singletons. The V and J ends lost 2 bases and 5 bases, in that order; junction bases with no gene match: 10. Germline V gene data show CDR1 as SGHRS and CDR2 as YFSETQ. The CDR3 runs 18 residues. As to time point: baseline pretreatment blood. The sample's treatment: 15 Gy SBRT to primary tumor, nephrectomy 4 weeks later. The patient's renal cell carcinoma had clear cell pathology. On this clone: What it binds is unknown.

This chain links TRBV5-1 with TRBJ2-1, with 13 bases fitting TRBD2. The sample in question was blood, obtained from a patient whose treatment included radiotherapy and nephrectomy. The source of this sequence is a man between 50 and 59 years old with renal cell carcinoma. Here the CDR3 DNA reads TGCGCCAGCAGCTTTTCTGGACTAGCGGGGGCCTCGGACAATGAGCAGTTCTTC. Amino acids: CASSFSGLAGASDNEQFF.